This record covers a single T cell receptor beta chain. Other DNA sequences from this sample encode an identical CDR3 as well. Trimming cost V 3 bases and J 0 bases, with 6 bases left between them. The germline V gene has CDR1 LNHDA and CDR2 SQIVND (reference sequence). The CDR3 length is 14 residues. Produced via immunoSEQ multiplex PCR; TCRdb's table is partial and in-frame only. Of 75,000 to 90,000 clones listed, over 75% are singletons. The sample originates from a study of control samples from healthy donors and cancer patients. The sample taken for sequencing was blood. The V call is TRBV19, the J call TRBJ1-3; D is undetermined. The clonotype comes from a middle-aged woman in good health. In DNA form, the CDR3 reads TGTGCCAGTAGTATCTCCAGCTCTGGAAACACCATATATTTT. It specifies CASSISSSGNTIYF.